This T cell receptor (beta chain) was retrieved from a study of cytomegalovirus exposure and HLA in healthy donors. Regarding the study as a whole: A missense DCLRE1C variant was associated with V- and J-gene trimming of TCR beta chains in a later analysis, and an independent cohort replicated the association. Cytomegalovirus-associated status was assigned to about 150 TCR beta chains.

With 60 Vbeta and 13 Jbeta primers, the PCR was carried out. Measured with immunoSEQ multiplex PCR; TCRdb has only the in-frame clones, and not every one. This sample has 130,000 or so clones, with roughly three fifths found just once. Comment on this clone: Its antigen remains unknown. The germline gene is not matched at one end of the junction; a read error may be the cause.

This CDR3 is 15 amino acids long. CDR1 is MGHDK and CDR2 is SYGVNS in the germline V gene. The chain combines TRBV25-1 with TRBJ1-5, with D tentatively TRBD1 (6 bases). This TCR came from a woman in her forties in good health and CMV-seropositive. The material sequenced was PBMCs. CDR3 bases: TGCCCCCTCCCAGCAGTGACCGCAGGGGATCAGCCCCAGCATTTT. Translated, it gives CPLPAVTAGDQPQHF.